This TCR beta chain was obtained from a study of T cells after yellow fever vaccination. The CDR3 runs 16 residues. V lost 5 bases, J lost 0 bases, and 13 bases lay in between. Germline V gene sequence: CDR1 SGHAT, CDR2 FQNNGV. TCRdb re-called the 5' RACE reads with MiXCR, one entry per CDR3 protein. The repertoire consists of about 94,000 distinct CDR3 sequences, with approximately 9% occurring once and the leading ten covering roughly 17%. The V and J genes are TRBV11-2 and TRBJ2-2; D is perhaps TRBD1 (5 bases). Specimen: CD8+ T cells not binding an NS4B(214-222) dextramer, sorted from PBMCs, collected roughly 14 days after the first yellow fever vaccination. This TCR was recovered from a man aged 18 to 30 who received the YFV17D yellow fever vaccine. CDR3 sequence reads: CASSLLGESNTGELFF. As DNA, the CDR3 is TGTGCCAGCAGCCTCTTAGGGGAATCGAACACCGGGGAGCTGTTTTTT.